The sequence of this T cell receptor (beta chain) was determined in a study of monozygotic twins with inflammatory bowel disease. Study outcomes and limitations: IBD patients had lower TCRbeta diversity (inverse Simpson) than healthy co-twins.

Researchers ran eight separate cDNA reactions for each sample. TCRdb reprocessed the 5' RACE reads, with one entry per CDR3 protein and no DNA. The sample includes 93,000 or so distinct CDR3 sequences. Worth noting for this clonotype: Antigen unknown.

There are 12 residues in the CDR3. Germline CDR1 is ENHRY and CDR2 is SYGVKD. The sample was blood. This chain uses TRBV10-3 with TRBJ2-5. The receptor's source is a human donor with ulcerative colitis or Crohn's disease, or a healthy co-twin of an affected twin (not recorded which). This CDR3 reads CAISDFKETQYF.